These 11 T cell receptor beta chains originate from one sample sequenced in a study of blood T cell repertoires in COVID-19. Profiled with immunoSEQ multiplex PCR; TCRdb holds only in-frame clones, not every one. The sample has roughly 24,000 clones; 92% are singletons. The sequenced sample consisted of peripheral blood. The source is a human donor in a cohort sampled during active COVID-19.

The chain couples TRBV10-2 to TRBJ2-1; 9 nucleotides agree with TRBD2. The CDR3 has 17 amino acids. Looked up from germline, CDR1 is WSHSY and CDR2 is SAAADI. The V segment lost 0 bases and the J segment 5 bases; nucleotides outside the gene matches: 8. CDR3 protein: CASSESLGLARNNEQFF. In DNA, the CDR3 is TGCGCCAGCAGTGAGTCCCTCGGACTAGCGCGAAACAATGAGCAGTTCTTC.

The chain joins TRBV19 to TRBJ2-1; 7 nucleotides line up with TRBD1. Germline CDR1 is LNHDA and CDR2 is SQIVND (reference sequence). V was clipped by 9 bases and J by 4 bases; unmatched bases: 12. The CDR3 is 15 amino acids. CDR3 coding DNA: TGTGCCAGCGCCATCCCGGGACAGACTTACAATGAGCAGTTCTTC. This codes for CASAIPGQTYNEQFF.

The V gene is TRBV6-4, the J gene TRBJ2-1; 9 nucleotides line up with TRBD2. CDR1 MRHNA and CDR2 SNTAGT come from the germline V gene. The CDR3 covers 15 residues. V was clipped by 3 bases and J by 7 bases; unmatched bases: 7. The CDR3 coding sequence is TGTGCCAGCAGTGAAATAGCGGGAGCGCTTAATGAGCAGTTCTTC. Encoded protein: CASSEIAGALNEQFF.

This chain links TRBV6-6 with TRBJ1-5; TRBD1 might be the D (5 bases). The germline V gene has CDR1 MNHNY and CDR2 SVGAGI (reference sequence). The CDR3 runs to 15 residues. V lost 0 bases to trimming and J lost 4 bases, with 10 bases between them. The CDR3, as DNA: TGTGCCAGCAGTTACTCGGCAGGGCGAAATCAGCCCCAGCATTTT. Amino acid sequence: CASSYSAGRNQPQHF.

This clone was found once. The gene calls are TRBV3-1 (or the pseudogene TRBV3-2) and TRBJ2-7, with TRBD2 as a possible D gene (6 bases). Between the trimmed V and J ends, which lost 1 base and 2 bases, there was a span of 12 bases. The CDR3 is made up of 15 amino acids. In germline, CDR1 is LGHDT, CDR2 YNNKEL (reference sequence). The CDR3 bases are TGTGCCAGCAGCCAAGGACCGGGAGCCCCCTACGAGCAGTACTTC. Residues: CASSQGPGAPYEQYF.

This clone was counted only a few times. This chain links TRBV7-9 with TRBJ2-7, with D possibly TRBD1 on 7 matching bases. This CDR3 has 17 residues. Trimming took 4 bases from V and 1 from J, leaving 20 bases between them. Per germline, CDR1 SEHNR and CDR2 FQNEAQ (reference sequence). CDR3 nucleotide sequence: TGTGCCAGCAGCTGGGCAGGGGGGCAGTTGCGGTCCTACGAGCAGTACTTC. This codes for CASSWAGGQLRSYEQYF.

The chain links TRBV10-3 to TRBJ2-1; tentatively, D is TRBD2 (6 bases). Trimming took off 5 bases at V and 6 bases at J, with 17 bases between the two ends. Germline V lookup: CDR1 ENHRY, CDR2 SYGVKD. CDR3 length equals 15 residues. The CDR3 loop reads CAISPGTPEGNEQFF. The CDR3 DNA reads as TGTGCCATCAGTCCCGGGACCCCGGAGGGCAATGAGCAGTTCTTC.

This chain connects TRBV6-5 to TRBJ2-1; 14 nucleotides align to TRBD2. CDR1 is MNHEY and CDR2 is SVGAGI in the germline V gene. The CDR3 sequence is 15 residues long. The J segment lost 7 bases and the V segment lost 5 bases, leaving 4 bases of the junction unmatched. CDR3 sequence: CASSRLAGGPNEQFF. Here the CDR3 DNA reads TGTGCCAGCAGTCGACTAGCGGGGGGGCCAAATGAGCAGTTCTTC.

The V and J genes are TRBV11-2 and TRBJ1-2; D unclear. The CDR3 is 15 amino acids. Trimming removed 5 bases from V and 4 bases from J, with 17 bases in between. Per germline, CDR1 SGHAT and CDR2 FQNNGV. In DNA, the CDR3 is TGTGCCAGCAGCGTAACGGCGGGGTTCAGCTATGGCTACACCTTC. It is translated as CASSVTAGFSYGYTF.

The chain is built from TRBV29-1 and TRBJ2-4; D is perhaps TRBD1 (7 bases). The V end was cut by 5 bases, the J end by 4 bases, with 15 bases between. Germline V gene data show CDR1 as SQVTM and CDR2 as ANQGSEA. The CDR3 covers 14 residues. CDR3 nucleotide sequence: TGCAGCGTTACAGGACAGGCGGGGAAAAACATTCAGTACTTC. Encoded protein: CSVTGQAGKNIQYF.

The chain employs TRBV4-3 and TRBJ1-6; D is unclear. CDR3 length: 15 residues. CDR1 and CDR2 from the germline V gene are LGHNA and YSLEER. The V end lost 0 bases, the J end lost 8 bases, and 11 bases lay between the germline ends. The CDR3 spells CASSQDFRRDSPLHF. In DNA, the CDR3 is TGCGCCAGCAGCCAAGATTTCCGTCGGGATTCACCCCTCCACTTT.